This entry describes one T cell receptor (beta chain). The sample comes from a study of control samples from healthy donors and cancer patients. Sequencing was performed with immunoSEQ multiplex PCR; in TCRdb, only in-frame clones are kept and a portion is missing. The sample contains around 110,000 clones, approximately 92% of which appear only once. The CDR3 consists of 17 residues. The germline gives CDR1 MGHRA, CDR2 YSYEKL. Trimming left V 0 bases short and J 2 bases short, with 14 bases between. The TCR sequence derives from a woman aged 50 to 65 with colorectal cancer. The chain employs TRBV4-1 and TRBJ2-1; weak D call: TRBD1 (5 bases). Sequenced: PBMCs. The CDR3 region has the DNA TGCGCCAGCAGCCAAGATCCAGGGATCTACCCCTACAATGAGCAGTTCTTC. Translating gives CASSQDPGIYPYNEQFF.